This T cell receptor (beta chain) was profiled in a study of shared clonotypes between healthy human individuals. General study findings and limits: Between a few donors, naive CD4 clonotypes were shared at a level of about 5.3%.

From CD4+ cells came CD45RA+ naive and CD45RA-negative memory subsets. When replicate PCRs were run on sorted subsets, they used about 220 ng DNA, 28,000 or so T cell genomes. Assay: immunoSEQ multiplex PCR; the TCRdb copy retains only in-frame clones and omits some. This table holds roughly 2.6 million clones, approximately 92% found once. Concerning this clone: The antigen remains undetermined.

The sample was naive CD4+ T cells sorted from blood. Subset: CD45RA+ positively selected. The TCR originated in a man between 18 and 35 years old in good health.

The CDR3 DNA sequence: TGTGCCAGCAGTTACTCTGGGGGTCTCCACTTT. Translation: CASSYSGGLHF. The J gene is TRBJ1-6, the V gene TRBV6-6; tentatively, D is TRBD1 (5 bases). The CDR3 is 11 amino acids. Germline assignment: CDR1 MNHNY and CDR2 SVGAGI (reference sequence). V lost 0 bases, J lost 16 bases, and 7 bases lay in between.